The 20 T cell receptor beta chains presented below share a single source sample, sequenced in a study of cytomegalovirus exposure and HLA in healthy donors (dated by TCRdb to about 2017). Libraries were built with the immunoSEQ multiplex PCR assay. A mixture of 60 forward primers for TCR Vbeta segments and 13 reverse primers for TCR Jbeta segments was used in the multiplex PCR. In its TCRdb copy, this immuneACCESS table keeps in-frame sequences only and misses some clones. Where compared with another copy, unresolved V genes explain less than half of these, and the others have no known cause. In all, the sample holds about 94,000 clones, and 70% to 85% of those were seen once. The ten largest make up approximately 10% of the sample. The sequenced sample was PBMCs. These receptors originate from a human donor in good health.

The genes are TRBV5-6 and TRBJ2-3, with TRBD2 matching over 10 bases. CDR1 is SGHDT and CDR2 is YYEEEE in the germline V gene. The CDR3 loop spans 18 amino acids. V was pared by 4 bases and J by 5 bases, with 16 bases of the junction left unmatched. For the CDR3, the DNA is TGTGCCAGCAGCGTCAGAAGTATGGCTAGCGGGAGTGGAGATACGCAGTATTTT. Its protein is CASSVRSMASGSGDTQYF.

This chain uses TRBV4-2 with TRBJ2-2, with 8 bases aligning to TRBD2. Germline CDR1 is LGHNA and CDR2 is YNFKEQ. V lost 5 bases to trimming and J lost 6 bases; unmatched junction nucleotides: 8. This CDR3 contains 15 residues. The CDR3: CASSLAGRDPGELFF. The CDR3 bases are TGTGCCAGCAGCTTAGCGGGAAGGGATCCCGGGGAGCTGTTTTTT.

The chain has TRBV7-2 and TRBJ1-4; 7 bases agree with TRBD1. Germline CDR1 SGHTA, CDR2 FQGNSA. This CDR3 is 16 amino acids long. V gave up 5 bases and J gave up 0 bases; unmatched junction bases: 6. This CDR3 reads CASSPGTATTNEKLFF. CDR3 nucleotides: TGTGCCAGCAGCCCTGGGACAGCCACAACTAATGAAAAACTGTTTTTT.

The chain recombines TRBV21-1 with TRBJ1-2. TRBV21-1 is reported as a pseudogene. This CDR3 has 12 amino acids. The CDR3 nucleotides are TGTGCCAGCAGCAAGGAGAACTATGGCCCCACCTTC. Its translation is CASSKENYGPTF.

The J gene is TRBJ1-2, the V gene TRBV2; 9 bases map to TRBD1. The V gene's germline CDR1 is SNHLY and CDR2 FYNNEI. V was clipped by 7 bases and J by 1 base; unmatched bases: 10. The CDR3 sequence is 16 residues long. CDR3 DNA: TGTGCCAGCATGGGATCCGGGACAGGGAATAACTATGGCTACACCTTC. Protein product: CASMGSGTGNNYGYTF.

This chain joins TRBV28 and TRBJ2-7; 12 bases line up with TRBD1. This CDR3 is 14 amino acids long. V was pared by 6 bases and J by 6 bases, with 6 bases of the junction left unmatched. Per the germline V gene, CDR1 is MDHEN and CDR2 is SYDVKM. The CDR3 coding sequence is TGTGCCAGCAGGGGGGGACAGGGGGCGGTCGAGCAGTACTTC. Amino acid sequence: CASRGGQGAVEQYF.

Only one count was recorded for this clone. The chain joins TRBV9 to TRBJ2-7, with a weak D call TRBD2 (6 bases). The V end was cut by 7 bases, the J end by 0 bases, with 11 bases between. The V gene's germline CDR1 is SGDLS and CDR2 YYNGEE. The CDR3 extends over 13 amino acids. DNA for the CDR3: TGTGCCAGCTCCGGGACTCTCTCCTACGAGCAGTACTTC. It is translated as CASSGTLSYEQYF.

V usage is TRBV7-8 and J usage is TRBJ1-2, with D possibly TRBD1 on 5 matching bases. Germline CDR1 SGHVS, CDR2 FQNEAQ. Trimming pared 0 bases from V and 8 bases from J, leaving 16 bases between. The CDR3 runs 15 residues. CDR3 sequence (DNA): TGTGCCAGCAGCTTAGCGAGGCCAGGGCAAGGAGGCTACACCTTC. Translating gives CASSLARPGQGGYTF.

This chain uses TRBV18 with TRBJ2-5; D may be TRBD1 (5 bases). V lost 6 bases and J lost 0, with 8 bases in between. The CDR3 sequence is 13 residues long. Germline V gene lookup returns CDR1 KGHSH and CDR2 LQKENI. CDR3 coding DNA: TGTGCCAGCTCCCAGGGTTACCAAGAGACCCAGTACTTC. Translation: CASSQGYQETQYF.

The chain links TRBV20-1 to TRBJ2-3; D unclear. The CDR3 contains 9 residues. V was shortened by 8 bases and J by 5 bases, with 5 bases between the two germline ends. Germline assignment: CDR1 DFQATT and CDR2 SNEGSKA (reference sequence). The CDR3 region is CSPQDTQYF. Written as DNA, the CDR3 is TGCAGTCCCCAAGATACGCAGTATTTT.

Written as DNA, the CDR3 is TGTGCCAGCAGTGACTCGAAGACAGGGGGCATGCATGGCTACACCTTC. Its translation: CASSDSKTGGMHGYTF. This sequence joins TRBV6-4 and TRBJ1-2; TRBD1 matches at 10 bases. This CDR3 has 16 amino acids. V trimming: 0 bases; J trimming: 6 bases; junction bases outside the gene matches: 7. From germline, CDR1 is MRHNA and CDR2 SNTAGT.

V and J are TRBV5-1 and TRBJ2-5, with 7 bases lining up with TRBD1. Trimming took 4 bases from V and 11 from J; bases not matched to a gene: 14. The length of the CDR3 is 14 residues. Germline CDR1 is SGHRS and CDR2 is YFSETQ. The CDR3 DNA follows: TGCGCCAGCAGCCCCGGGACAGCCTCTAGTGAGCAGTACTTC. Its protein product is CASSPGTASSEQYF.

This rearrangement joins TRBV5-4 to TRBJ1-1; perhaps TRBD1 as D (6 bases). The germline gives CDR1 SGHNT, CDR2 YYREEE (reference sequence). V lost 2 bases and J 3 bases, leaving 14 bases between the germline ends. This CDR3 is 15 amino acids long. The CDR3 sequence: CASSLQGSPYTEAFF. The DNA for the CDR3 is TGTGCCAGCAGCTTACAGGGAAGTCCGTACACTGAAGCTTTCTTT.

This clone was counted only a few times. The chain is built from TRBV28 and TRBJ2-7; 8 positions agree with TRBD1. The V gene end was trimmed by 3 bases and the J gene end by 3 bases; junction bases not matched to a gene: 1. Germline lookup yields CDR1 MDHEN and CDR2 SYDVKM. The CDR3 totals 13 residues. The CDR3 protein is CASSLGQVYEQYF. The DNA for the CDR3 is TGTGCCAGCAGTTTGGGACAGGTCTACGAGCAGTACTTC. The complete variable domain, with remaining parts taken from reference TRBV28 and TRBJ2-7, reads DVKVTQSSRYLVKRTGEKVFLECVQDMDHENMFWYRQDPGLGLRLIYFSYDVKMKEKGDIPEGYSVSREKKERFSLILESASTNQTSMYLCASSLGQVYEQYFGPGTRLTVT.

The chain carries TRBV27 and TRBJ1-5, with no clear D. Germline V gene sequence: CDR1 MNHEY, CDR2 SMNVEV (reference sequence). This CDR3 is built from 12 residues. V was pared by 2 bases and J by 4 bases, with 3 bases between. CDR3 nucleotide sequence: TGTGCCAGCAGTTTACCTAATCAGCCCCAGCATTTT. It codes for CASSLPNQPQHF.

This clone was counted once. The V and J genes are TRBV28 and TRBJ1-4; D is uncertain. Germline V gives CDR1 MDHEN, CDR2 SYDVKM. The germline V and J ends were trimmed by 2 bases and 4 bases, with 11 bases remaining between them. The CDR3 runs 15 residues. CDR3 in amino acids: CASSLGGSDNEKLFF. The CDR3 bases are TGTGCCAGCAGTTTAGGAGGGAGTGATAATGAAAAACTGTTTTTT.

The rearrangement joins TRBV11-3 to TRBJ2-1, with TRBD2 matching 8 bases. Trimming cost V 6 bases and J 6 bases; bases outside gene matches: 10. Per germline, CDR1 SGHNT and CDR2 YENEEA. This CDR3 has 15 amino acids. CDR3 in DNA: TGTGCCAGCAGTCGAGCGGGAGAGAGTCTCAATGAGCAGTTCTTC. Protein: CASSRAGESLNEQFF. The variable domain in full, with the rest retrieved from reference TRBV11-3 and TRBJ2-1, is EAGVVQSPRYKIIEKKQPVAFWCNPISGHNTLYWYLQNLGQGPELLIRYENEEAVDDSQLPKDRFSAERLKGVDSTLKIQPAELGDSAVYLCASSRAGESLNEQFFGPGTRLTVL.

V usage is TRBV6-1 and J usage is TRBJ1-4; D perhaps matches TRBD1 (5 bases). The ends were cut back, 1 base at V and 8 bases at J, with 8 bases in the middle. There are 13 residues in the CDR3. Germline V gene sequence: CDR1 MNHNS, CDR2 SASEGT. As DNA, the CDR3 is TGTGCCAGCAGTGAAGTCAGGGTGGAAAAACTGTTTTTT. Its translation: CASSEVRVEKLFF.

The rearrangement uses TRBV27 and TRBJ2-3, with 13 bases that match TRBD2. J was trimmed by 5 bases and V by 5 bases; bases with no gene match: 4. This CDR3 region has 15 residues. CDR1 is MNHEY, CDR2 SMNVEV, per germline (reference sequence). CDR3 coding DNA: TGTGCCAGCAGTGACGGACTAGCGGGGGTAGATACGCAGTATTTT. Translation gives CASSDGLAGVDTQYF.

The chain carries TRBV2 and TRBJ2-7; a weak D match, TRBD1 (5 bases). Trimming removed 1 base from V and 0 bases from J, with 10 bases in between. CDR3 length: 15 residues. CDR1 and CDR2 (germline): SNHLY, FYNNEI. For the CDR3, the DNA is TGTGCCAGCAGTGAAGGCCCAGGGATCTCCTACGAGCAGTACTTC. It encodes CASSEGPGISYEQYF. Supplemented by reference TRBV2 and TRBJ2-7, the full variable domain reads EPEVTQTPSHQVTQMGQEVILRCVPISNHLYFYWYRQILGQKVEFLVSFYNNEISEKSEIFDDQFSVERPDGSNFTLKIRSTKLEDSAMYFCASSEGPGISYEQYFGPGTRLTVT.